This entry features one T cell receptor (beta chain) sequence. Its specificity is not known. This sample is part of a study of CD4 T cells in relation to SARS-CoV-2 and coronaviruses. Study-wide background: Shared crossreactive spike epitopes were mapped to their HLA restriction.

CDR1 and CDR2 from the germline V gene are SGHRS and YFSETQ. V trimming: 4 bases; J trimming: 2 bases; junction bases outside the gene matches: 8. This CDR3 has 15 residues. Naive and memory CD4+ T cell DNA was deep-sequenced without culture. Profiling relied on immunoSEQ multiplex PCR, and the TCRdb table lists in-frame clones only, not all of them. Of around 35,000 clones listed, approximately 85% are singletons. Study observations and caveats: Samples before the pandemic and after infection were not matched within any donor. The assay detects memory recall responses, not culture-primed primary responses.

The chain combines TRBV5-1 with TRBJ2-7; 8 bases line up with TRBD1. Sequencing used memory CD4+ T cells from PBMCs. The clonotype originates from an adult with COVID-19. CDR3 sequence (DNA): TGCGCCAGCAGCCAGCAGGGGGCAGGCCCCTACGAGCAGTACTTC. Protein sequence: CASSQQGAGPYEQYF.